This T cell receptor beta chain was captured in a study of blood T cell repertoires in COVID-19. The J segment lost 5 bases and the V segment lost 1 base, leaving 7 bases of the junction unmatched. The V gene's germline CDR1 is SGHTA and CDR2 FQGNSA. The CDR3 extends over 16 amino acids. Assay: immunoSEQ multiplex PCR; the TCRdb copy retains only in-frame clones and omits some. The sample has 300,000 or so clones; more than 75% are singletons. J is TRBJ1-2 and V is TRBV7-2; 10 nucleotides agree with TRBD1. This receptor was taken from a woman in her twenties or thirties who had recovered from COVID-19. The sequenced sample consisted of PBMCs or T cells enriched from blood (not recorded which). The CDR3 loop reads CASSLEGAGQGYGYTF. DNA for the CDR3: TGTGCCAGCAGCTTAGAGGGGGCGGGACAGGGGTATGGCTACACCTTC.